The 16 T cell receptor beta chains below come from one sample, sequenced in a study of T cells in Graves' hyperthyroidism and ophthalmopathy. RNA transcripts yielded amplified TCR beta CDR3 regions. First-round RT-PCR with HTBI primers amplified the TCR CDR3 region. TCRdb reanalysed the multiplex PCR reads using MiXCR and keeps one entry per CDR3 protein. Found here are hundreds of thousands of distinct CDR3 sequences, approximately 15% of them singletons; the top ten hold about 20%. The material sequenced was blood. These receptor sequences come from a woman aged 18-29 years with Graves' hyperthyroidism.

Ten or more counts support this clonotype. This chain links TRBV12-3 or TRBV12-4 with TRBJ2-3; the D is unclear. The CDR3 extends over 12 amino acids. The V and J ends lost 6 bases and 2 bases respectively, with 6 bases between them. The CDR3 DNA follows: TGTGCCAGCAGGACGATCACAGATACGCAGTATTTT. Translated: CASRTITDTQYF.

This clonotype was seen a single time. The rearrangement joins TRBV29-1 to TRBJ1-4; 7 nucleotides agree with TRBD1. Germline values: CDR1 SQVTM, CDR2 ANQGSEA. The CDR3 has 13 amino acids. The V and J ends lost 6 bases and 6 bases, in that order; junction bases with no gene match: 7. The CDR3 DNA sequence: TGCAGCGTCAGGGGGGCAGGGGATGAAAAACTGTTTTTT. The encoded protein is CSVRGAGDEKLFF.

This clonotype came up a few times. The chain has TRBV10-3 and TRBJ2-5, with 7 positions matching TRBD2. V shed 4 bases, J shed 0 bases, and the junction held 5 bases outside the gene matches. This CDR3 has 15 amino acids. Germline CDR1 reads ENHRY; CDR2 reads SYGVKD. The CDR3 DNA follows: TGTGCCATCAGTGCCGAGCGGGGCGACCAAGAGACCCAGTACTTC. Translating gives CAISAERGDQETQYF.

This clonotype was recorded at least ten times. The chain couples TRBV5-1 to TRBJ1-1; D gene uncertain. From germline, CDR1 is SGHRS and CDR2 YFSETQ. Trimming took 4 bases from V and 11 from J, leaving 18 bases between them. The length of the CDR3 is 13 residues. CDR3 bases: TGCGCCAGCAGCCACCTACCCTCCGACGGGGCTTTCTTT. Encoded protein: CASSHLPSDGAFF.

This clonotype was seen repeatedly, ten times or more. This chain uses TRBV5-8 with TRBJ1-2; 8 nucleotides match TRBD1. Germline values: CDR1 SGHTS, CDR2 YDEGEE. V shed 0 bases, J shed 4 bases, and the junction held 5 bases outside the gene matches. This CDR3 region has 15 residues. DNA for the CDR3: TGTGCCAGCAGCTTGGTGGAACAGGGGGGCTATGGCTACACCTTC. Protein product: CASSLVEQGGYGYTF.

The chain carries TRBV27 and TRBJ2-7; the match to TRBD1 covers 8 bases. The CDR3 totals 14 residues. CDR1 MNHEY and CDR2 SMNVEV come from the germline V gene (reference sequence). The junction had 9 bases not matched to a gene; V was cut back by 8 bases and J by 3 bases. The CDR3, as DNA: TGTGCCAGCCGCCAGGGGGCACTCTTCTACGAGCAGTACTTC. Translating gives CASRQGALFYEQYF.

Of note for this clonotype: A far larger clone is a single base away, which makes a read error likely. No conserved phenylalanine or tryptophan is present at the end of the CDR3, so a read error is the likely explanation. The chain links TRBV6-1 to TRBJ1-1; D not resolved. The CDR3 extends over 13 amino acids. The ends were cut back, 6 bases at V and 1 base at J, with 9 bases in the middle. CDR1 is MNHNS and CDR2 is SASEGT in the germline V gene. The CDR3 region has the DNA TGTGCCAGCAGCGTGACATCGAACACTGAAGCTTTCCTT. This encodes CASSVTSNTEAFL.

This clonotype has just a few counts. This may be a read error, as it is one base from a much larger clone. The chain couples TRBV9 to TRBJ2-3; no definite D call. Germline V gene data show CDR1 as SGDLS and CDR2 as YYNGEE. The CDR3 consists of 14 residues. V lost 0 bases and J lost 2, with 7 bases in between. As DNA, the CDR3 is TGTGCCAGCAGCGTAGGACTTAACACAGATACGCAGTATTTT. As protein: CASSVGLNTDTQYF.

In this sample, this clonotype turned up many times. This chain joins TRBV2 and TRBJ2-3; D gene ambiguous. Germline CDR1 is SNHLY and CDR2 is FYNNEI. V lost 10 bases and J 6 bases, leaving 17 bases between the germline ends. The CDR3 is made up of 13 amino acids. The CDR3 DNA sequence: TGTGCCATCCCAGACCCTATTGGGGATACGCAGTATTTT. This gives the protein CAIPDPIGDTQYF.

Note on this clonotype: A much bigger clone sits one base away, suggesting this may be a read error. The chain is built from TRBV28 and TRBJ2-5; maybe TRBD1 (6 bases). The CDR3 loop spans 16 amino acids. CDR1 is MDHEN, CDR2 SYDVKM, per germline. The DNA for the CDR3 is TGTGCCGGCAGTTTCTCACTGACAGGCCACCGGGAGACCCAGTACTTC. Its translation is CAGSFSLTGHRETQYF.

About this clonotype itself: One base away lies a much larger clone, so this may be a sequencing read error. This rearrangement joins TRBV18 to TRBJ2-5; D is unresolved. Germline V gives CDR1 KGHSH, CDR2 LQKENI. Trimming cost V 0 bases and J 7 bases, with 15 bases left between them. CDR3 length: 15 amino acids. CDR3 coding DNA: TGTGCCAGCTCACCACCTTCTGCGGTCCCGAGGACCCAGTACTTC. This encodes CASSPPSAVPRTQYF.

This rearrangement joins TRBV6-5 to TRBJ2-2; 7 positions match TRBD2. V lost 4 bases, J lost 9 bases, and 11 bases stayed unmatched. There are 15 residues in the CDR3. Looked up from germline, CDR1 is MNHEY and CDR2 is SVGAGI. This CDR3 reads CASSLFASGLWELFF. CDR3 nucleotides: TGTGCCAGCAGTTTATTCGCTAGCGGTTTGTGGGAGCTGTTTTTT.

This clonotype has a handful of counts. The chain's CDR3 is CASSVGSVNTEAFF. The CDR3 DNA reads as TGTGCCAGCAGTGTCGGTTCAGTGAACACTGAAGCTTTCTTT. This chain uses TRBV2 with TRBJ1-1; D is ambiguous. V was cut by 4 bases and J by 0 bases, with 9 bases left in between. The CDR3 has 14 residues. Germline V gene lookup returns CDR1 SNHLY and CDR2 FYNNEI.

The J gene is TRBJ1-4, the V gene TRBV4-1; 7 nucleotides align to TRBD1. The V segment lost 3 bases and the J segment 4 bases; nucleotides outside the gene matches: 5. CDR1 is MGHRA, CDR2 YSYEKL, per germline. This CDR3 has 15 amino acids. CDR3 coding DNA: TGCGCCAGCAGCCAGGCCGGGACAGTTAATGAAAAACTGTTTTTT. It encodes CASSQAGTVNEKLFF.

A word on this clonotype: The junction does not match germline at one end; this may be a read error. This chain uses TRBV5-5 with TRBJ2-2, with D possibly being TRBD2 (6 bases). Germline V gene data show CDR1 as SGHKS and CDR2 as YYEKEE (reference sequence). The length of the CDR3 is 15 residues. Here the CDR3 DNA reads TGTGCCAGCAGCTTAGGGGAAGCGAACACCGGGGGGCTGTTTTTT. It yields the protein CASSLGEANTGGLFF.

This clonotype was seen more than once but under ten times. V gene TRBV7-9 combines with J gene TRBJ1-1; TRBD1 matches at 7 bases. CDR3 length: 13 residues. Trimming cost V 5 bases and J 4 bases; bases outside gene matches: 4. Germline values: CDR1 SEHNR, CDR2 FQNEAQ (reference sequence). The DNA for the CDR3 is TGTGCCAGCAGCATAACAGGGGCCACTGAAGCTTTCTTT. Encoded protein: CASSITGATEAFF.